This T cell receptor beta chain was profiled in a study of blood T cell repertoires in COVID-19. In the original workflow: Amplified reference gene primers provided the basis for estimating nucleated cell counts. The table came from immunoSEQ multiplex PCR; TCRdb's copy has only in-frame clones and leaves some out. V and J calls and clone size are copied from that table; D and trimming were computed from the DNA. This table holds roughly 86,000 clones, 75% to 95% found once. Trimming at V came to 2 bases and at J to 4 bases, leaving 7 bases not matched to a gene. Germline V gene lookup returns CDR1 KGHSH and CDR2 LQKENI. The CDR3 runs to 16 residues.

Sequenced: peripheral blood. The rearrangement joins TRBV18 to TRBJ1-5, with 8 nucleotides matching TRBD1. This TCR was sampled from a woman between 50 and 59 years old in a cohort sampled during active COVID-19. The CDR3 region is CASSPGDRTRNQPQHF. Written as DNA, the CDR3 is TGTGCCAGCTCACCAGGGGACAGGACCCGAAATCAGCCCCAGCATTTT.